This is a list of T cell receptor beta chains from one sample in a study of blood T cell repertoires in COVID-19. The data were produced by immunoSEQ multiplex PCR, yet TCRdb's version contains in-frame clones alone and is incomplete. The sample shows approximately 92,000 clones, roughly 85% of them seen only once. Material for sequencing was peripheral blood. The receptors here all came from a woman aged 60-70 years with COVID-19, enrolled during active disease. Both conserved end residues are part of each CDR3. The order of the fields is clone size, V gene, CDR3 length, J gene, D gene, CDR3 DNA, CDR3 protein. A D gene is named only where the DNA matches it firmly. Not every row has a clone size; where given, it reads once, few, many or a size class.

.	TRBV12-5	13	TRBJ2-1	TRBD1	TGTGCTAGTGGTTGGACAGGGTGGAATGAGCAGTTCTTC	CASGWTGWNEQFF
.	TRBV7-9	13	TRBJ1-5	.	TGTGCCAGCAGCCGGGGAGGCAATCAGCCCCAGCATTTT	CASSRGGNQPQHF
.	TRBV4-2	15	TRBJ1-1	.	TGTGCCAGCAGCCAAGCGGGGATGGGGGCTACTGAAGCTTTCTTT	CASSQAGMGATEAFF
.	TRBV2	12	TRBJ2-7	TRBD2	TGTGCCAGCAGTGTGCTAGCGGGCGAGCAGTACTTC	CASSVLAGEQYF
.	TRBV2	17	TRBJ2-5	TRBD2	TGTGCCAGCGGAACTTGGATAGCGGGGGAGCACCAAGAGACCCAGTACTTC	CASGTWIAGEHQETQYF
few	TRBV2	16	TRBJ1-3	TRBD1	TGTGCCAGCAGTTCACAGGGGGCCCCCTCTGGAAACACCATATATTTT	CASSSQGAPSGNTIYF
.	TRBV30	11	TRBJ1-2	.	TGTGCCTGGAACACCGACTATGGCTACACCTTC	CAWNTDYGYTF
few	TRBV11-2	13	TRBJ2-2	.	TGTGCCAGCAGCCTCGAAAACTCCGGGGAGCTGTTTTTT	CASSLENSGELFF
.	TRBV21-1	14	TRBJ1-5	.	TGTGCCAGCAGCAAAGGAGGGAGCAATCAGCCCCAGCATTTT	CASSKGGSNQPQHF
.	TRBV5-4	18	TRBJ2-3	TRBD2	TGTGCCAGCAGCTTCCTAGCTAGCGGGGGGGCGGCGATAGATACGCAGTATTTT	CASSFLASGGAAIDTQYF
.	TRBV11-2	15	TRBJ1-2	TRBD1	TGTGCCAGCAGCCCCGGGGCAGGGGGCGGCTATGGCTACACCTTC	CASSPGAGGGYGYTF
once	TRBV5-1	13	TRBJ2-5	TRBD1	TGCGCCAGCAGCAGGACAGGGGAAGAGACCCAGTACTTC	CASSRTGEETQYF
.	TRBV19	18	TRBJ2-2	TRBD2	TGTGCCAGTAAGCCGGGACTAGCGGAAAGCACCAACACCGGGGAGCTGTTTTTT	CASKPGLAESTNTGELFF
.	TRBV6-5	14	TRBJ2-1	TRBD2	TGTGCCGCTCGGTTCGGACTAGCGGGGAATGAGCAGTTCTTC	CAARFGLAGNEQFF
.	TRBV10-1	18	TRBJ2-3	TRBD2	TGCGCCAGCAGTGAGTCGGTCCAGCGGGGGGGAAGCACAGATACGCAGTATTTT	CASSESVQRGGSTDTQYF
.	TRBV12-3/TRBV12-4	13	TRBJ1-1	TRBD1	TGTGCCAGCAGTTTTGGGACAGGGTCTTTAGCTTTCTTT	CASSFGTGSLAFF
few	TRBV3-1/TRBV3-2	14	TRBJ1-6	.	TGTGCCAGCAGCCCGCGGACAAGTGATTCACCCCTCCACTTT	CASSPRTSDSPLHF
.	TRBV27	15	TRBJ1-2	.	TGTGCCAGCAGCACAACAGGGTCCCTGAGCTATGGCTACACCTTC	CASSTTGSLSYGYTF
.	TRBV10-3	16	TRBJ2-7	TRBD1	TGTGCCATCAGAGAAACCGGACAGGGTAGAGCCTACGAGCAGTACTTC	CAIRETGQGRAYEQYF
.	TRBV29-1	15	TRBJ2-1	TRBD2	TGCAGCGTAAGAGGACTAGCGGGAACCAACAATGAGCAGTTCTTC	CSVRGLAGTNNEQFF
.	TRBV6-2/TRBV6-3	15	TRBJ2-1	TRBD1	TGTGCCAGCAGCGAAGGACAGGGGATATACAATGAGCAGTTCTTC	CASSEGQGIYNEQFF